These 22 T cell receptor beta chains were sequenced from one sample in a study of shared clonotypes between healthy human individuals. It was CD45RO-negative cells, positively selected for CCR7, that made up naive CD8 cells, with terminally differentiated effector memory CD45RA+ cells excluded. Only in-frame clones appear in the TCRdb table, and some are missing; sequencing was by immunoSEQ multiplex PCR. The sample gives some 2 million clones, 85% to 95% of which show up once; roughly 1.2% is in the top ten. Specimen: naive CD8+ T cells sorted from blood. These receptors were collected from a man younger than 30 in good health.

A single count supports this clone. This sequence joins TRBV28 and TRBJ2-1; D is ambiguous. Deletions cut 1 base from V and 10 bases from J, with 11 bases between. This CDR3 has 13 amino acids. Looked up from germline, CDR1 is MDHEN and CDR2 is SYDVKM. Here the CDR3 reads CASSLSLIREQFF. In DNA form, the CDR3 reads TGTGCCAGCAGTTTATCACTGATTAGGGAGCAGTTCTTC.

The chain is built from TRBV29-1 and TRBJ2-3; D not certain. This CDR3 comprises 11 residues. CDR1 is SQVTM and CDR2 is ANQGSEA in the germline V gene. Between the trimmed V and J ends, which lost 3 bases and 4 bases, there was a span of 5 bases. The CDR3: CSVESADTQYF. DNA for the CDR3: TGCAGCGTTGAGTCAGCAGATACGCAGTATTTT.

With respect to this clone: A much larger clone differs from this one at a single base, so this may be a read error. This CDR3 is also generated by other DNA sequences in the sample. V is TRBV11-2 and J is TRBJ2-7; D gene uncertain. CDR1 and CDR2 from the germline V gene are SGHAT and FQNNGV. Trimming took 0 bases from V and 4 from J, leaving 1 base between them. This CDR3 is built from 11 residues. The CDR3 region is CASSLEYEQYF. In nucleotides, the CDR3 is TGTGCCAGCAGCTTAGAGTACGAGCAGTACTTC.

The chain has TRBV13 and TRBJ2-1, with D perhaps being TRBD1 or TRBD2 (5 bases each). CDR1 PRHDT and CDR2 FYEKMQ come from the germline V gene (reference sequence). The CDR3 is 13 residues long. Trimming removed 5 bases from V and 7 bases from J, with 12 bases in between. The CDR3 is CASSPGPLNEQFF. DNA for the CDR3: TGTGCCAGCAGCCCGGGACCGTTGAATGAGCAGTTCTTC.

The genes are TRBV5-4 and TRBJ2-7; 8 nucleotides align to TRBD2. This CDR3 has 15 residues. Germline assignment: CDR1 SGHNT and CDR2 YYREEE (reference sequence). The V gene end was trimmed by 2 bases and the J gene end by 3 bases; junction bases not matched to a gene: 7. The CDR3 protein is CASSFTAGVHYEQYF. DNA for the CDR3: TGTGCCAGCAGCTTCACAGCGGGGGTACACTACGAGCAGTACTTC.

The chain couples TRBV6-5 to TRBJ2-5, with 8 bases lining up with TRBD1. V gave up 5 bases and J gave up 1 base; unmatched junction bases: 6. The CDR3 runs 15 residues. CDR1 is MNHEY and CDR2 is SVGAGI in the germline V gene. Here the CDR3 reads CASSPWTGPQETQYF. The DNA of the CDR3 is TGTGCCAGCAGTCCCTGGACAGGGCCCCAAGAGACCCAGTACTTC.

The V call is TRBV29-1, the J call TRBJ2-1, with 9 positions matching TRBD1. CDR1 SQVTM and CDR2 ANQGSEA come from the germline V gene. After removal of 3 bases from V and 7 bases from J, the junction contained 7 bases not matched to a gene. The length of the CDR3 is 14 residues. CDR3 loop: CSVDDRGEENEQFF. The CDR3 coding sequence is TGCAGCGTTGACGACAGGGGGGAGGAGAATGAGCAGTTCTTC.

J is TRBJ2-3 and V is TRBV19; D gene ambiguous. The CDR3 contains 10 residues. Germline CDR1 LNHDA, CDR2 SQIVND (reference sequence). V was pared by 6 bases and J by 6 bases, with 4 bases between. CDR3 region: CASRGDTQYF. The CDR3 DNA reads TGTGCCAGTAGGGGGGATACGCAGTATTTT.

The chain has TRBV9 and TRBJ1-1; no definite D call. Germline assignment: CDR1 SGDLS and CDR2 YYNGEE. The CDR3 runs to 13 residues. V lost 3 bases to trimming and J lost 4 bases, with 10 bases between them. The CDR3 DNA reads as TGTGCCAGCAGCGCTGAAGGGTCCACTGAAGCTTTCTTT. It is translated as CASSAEGSTEAFF.

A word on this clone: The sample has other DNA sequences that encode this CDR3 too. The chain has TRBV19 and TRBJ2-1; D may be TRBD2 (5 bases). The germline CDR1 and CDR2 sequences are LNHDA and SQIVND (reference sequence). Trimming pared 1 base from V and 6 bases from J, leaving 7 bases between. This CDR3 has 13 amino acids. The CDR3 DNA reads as TGTGCCAGTAGTATAGCCCGGGGCAATGAGCAGTTCTTC. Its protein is CASSIARGNEQFF. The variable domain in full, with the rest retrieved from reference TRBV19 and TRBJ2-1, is DGGITQSPKYLFRKEGQNVTLSCEQNLNHDAMYWYRQDPGQGLRLIYYSQIVNDFQKGDIAEGYSVSREKKESFPLTVTSAQKNPTAFYLCASSIARGNEQFFGPGTRLTVL.

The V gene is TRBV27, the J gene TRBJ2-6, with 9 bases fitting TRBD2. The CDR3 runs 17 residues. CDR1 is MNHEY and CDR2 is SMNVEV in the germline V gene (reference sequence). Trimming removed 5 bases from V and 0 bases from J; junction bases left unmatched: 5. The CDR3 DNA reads TGTGCCAGCAGTACCCGACTAGCGGACTCTGGGGCCAACGTCCTGACTTTC. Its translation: CASSTRLADSGANVLTF.

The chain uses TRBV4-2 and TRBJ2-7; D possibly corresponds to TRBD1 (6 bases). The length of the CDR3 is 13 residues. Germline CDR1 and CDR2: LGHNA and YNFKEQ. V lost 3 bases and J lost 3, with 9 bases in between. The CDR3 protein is CASSQDSGYEQYF. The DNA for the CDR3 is TGTGCCAGCAGCCAGGACAGCGGCTACGAGCAGTACTTC.

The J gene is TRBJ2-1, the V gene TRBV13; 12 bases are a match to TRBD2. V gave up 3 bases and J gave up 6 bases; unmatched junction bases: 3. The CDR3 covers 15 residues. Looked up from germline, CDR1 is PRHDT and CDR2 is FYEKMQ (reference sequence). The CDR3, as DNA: TGTGCCAGCAGCTTTAGACTAGCGGGAGTCAATGAGCAGTTCTTC. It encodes CASSFRLAGVNEQFF.

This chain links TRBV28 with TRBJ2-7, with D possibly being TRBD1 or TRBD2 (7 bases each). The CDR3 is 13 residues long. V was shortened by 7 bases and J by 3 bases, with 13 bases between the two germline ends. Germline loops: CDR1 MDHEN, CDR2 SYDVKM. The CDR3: CASIFRGGYEQYF. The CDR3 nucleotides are TGTGCCAGCATTTTCAGGGGGGGCTACGAGCAGTACTTC.

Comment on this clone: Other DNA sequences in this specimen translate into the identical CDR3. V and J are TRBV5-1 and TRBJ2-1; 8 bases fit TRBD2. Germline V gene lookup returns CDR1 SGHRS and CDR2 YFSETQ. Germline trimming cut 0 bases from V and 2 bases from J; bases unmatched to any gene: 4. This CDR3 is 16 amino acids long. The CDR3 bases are TGCGCCAGCAGCTTGGAGGCGGGGGGCCCCTACAATGAGCAGTTCTTC. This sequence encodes CASSLEAGGPYNEQFF.

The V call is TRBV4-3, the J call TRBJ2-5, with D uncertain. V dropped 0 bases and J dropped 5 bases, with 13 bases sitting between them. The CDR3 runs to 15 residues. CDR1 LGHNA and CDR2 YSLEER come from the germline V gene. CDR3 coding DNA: TGCGCCAGCAGCCAAGACTACCCCGAACGGGAGACCCAGTACTTC. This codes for CASSQDYPERETQYF.

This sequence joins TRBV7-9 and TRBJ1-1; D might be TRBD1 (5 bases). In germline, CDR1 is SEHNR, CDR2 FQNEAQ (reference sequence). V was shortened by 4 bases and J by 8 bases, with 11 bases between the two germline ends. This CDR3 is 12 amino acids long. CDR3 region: CASSSMGVEAFF. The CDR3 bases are TGTGCCAGCAGCTCAATGGGGGTAGAAGCTTTCTTT.

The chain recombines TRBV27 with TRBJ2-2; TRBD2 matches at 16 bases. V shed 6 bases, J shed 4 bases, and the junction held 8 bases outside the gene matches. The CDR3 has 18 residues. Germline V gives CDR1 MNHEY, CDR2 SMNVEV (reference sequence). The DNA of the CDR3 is TGTGCCAGCAGGCGCGGGACTAGCGGGAGGGCGGGCACCGGGGAGCTGTTTTTT. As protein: CASRRGTSGRAGTGELFF.

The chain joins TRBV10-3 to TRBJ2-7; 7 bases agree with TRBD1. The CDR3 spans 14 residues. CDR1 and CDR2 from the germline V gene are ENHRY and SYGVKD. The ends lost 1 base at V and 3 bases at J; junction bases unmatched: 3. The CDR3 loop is CAISEWDSRYEQYF. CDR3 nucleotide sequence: TGTGCCATCAGTGAGTGGGACAGCCGCTACGAGCAGTACTTC.

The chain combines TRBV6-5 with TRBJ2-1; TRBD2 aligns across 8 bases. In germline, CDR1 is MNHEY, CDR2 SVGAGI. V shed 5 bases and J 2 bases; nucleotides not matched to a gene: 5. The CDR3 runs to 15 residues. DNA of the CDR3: TGTGCCAGCAGTCTCGGGACTAGGCCCTACAATGAGCAGTTCTTC. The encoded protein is CASSLGTRPYNEQFF.

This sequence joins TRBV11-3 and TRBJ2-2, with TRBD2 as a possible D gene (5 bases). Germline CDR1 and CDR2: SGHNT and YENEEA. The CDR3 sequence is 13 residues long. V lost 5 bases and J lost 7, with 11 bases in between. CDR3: CASSRGFGGELFF. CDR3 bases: TGTGCCAGCAGCCGAGGGTTCGGCGGGGAGCTGTTTTTT. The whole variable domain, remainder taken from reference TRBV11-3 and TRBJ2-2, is EAGVVQSPRYKIIEKKQPVAFWCNPISGHNTLYWYLQNLGQGPELLIRYENEEAVDDSQLPKDRFSAERLKGVDSTLKIQPAELGDSAVYLCASSRGFGGELFFGEGSRLTVL.

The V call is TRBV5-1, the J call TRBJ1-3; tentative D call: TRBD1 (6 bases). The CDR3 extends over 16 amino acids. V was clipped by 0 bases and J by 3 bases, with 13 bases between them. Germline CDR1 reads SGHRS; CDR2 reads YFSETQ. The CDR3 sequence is CASSLERGLFGNTIYF. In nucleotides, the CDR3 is TGCGCCAGCAGCTTGGAAAGGGGGTTGTTTGGAAACACCATATATTTT.